This T cell receptor (beta chain) was documented in a study of T cell changes during pregnancy in multiple sclerosis. Sequenced by immunoSEQ multiplex PCR; TCRdb stores in-frame clones only, minus some. The profile shows tens of thousands of clones, over 80% of them singletons. Germline CDR1 reads MNHEY; CDR2 reads SVGAGI. V lost 6 bases and J 0 bases, leaving 13 bases between the germline ends. The CDR3 runs to 15 residues. The chain joins TRBV6-5 to TRBJ2-3; tentative D call: TRBD1 (5 bases). The clonotype was recovered from a female donor with multiple sclerosis, enrolled in a pregnancy study. The input for sequencing was CD4+ T cells from peripheral blood mononuclear cells, taken after pregnancy. CDR3 residues: CASSYLTASTDTQYF. The CDR3 bases are TGTGCCAGCAGCTACCTGACAGCTAGCACAGATACGCAGTATTTT.